This entry features one TCR beta chain sequence. The data were produced by immunoSEQ multiplex PCR, yet TCRdb's version contains in-frame clones alone and is incomplete. In the table there are fewer than 200,000 clones, 65% to 90% of which are singletons. These data belong to a study of blood T cell repertoires in COVID-19. Background on the study: Acute-phase and convalescent COVID-19 samples originated in the United States, Italy and Spain.

The germline V gene has CDR1 SGHVS and CDR2 FQNEAQ. CDR3 size: 15 residues. Trimming shortened V by 3 bases and J by 2 bases, and 12 bases separated the two germline ends. One Seattle source followed patients from active infection through their disease course. The V and J genes are TRBV7-8 and TRBJ2-3, with a weak D call TRBD1 (6 bases). The sequence derives from a woman aged 40-49 years with COVID-19, enrolled during active disease. Sequencing was done on a sample of peripheral blood. The CDR3 nucleotides are TGTGCCAGCAGCTTGGACCAGGGGAACACAGATACGCAGTATTTT. The encoded protein is CASSLDQGNTDTQYF.